One sample yielded the 16 T cell receptor beta chains listed below, sequenced in a study of OX40 agonist ivuxolimab in advanced cancers. TCRdb keeps only in-frame clones here, not all; method: immunoSEQ multiplex PCR. The table has 82,000 or so clones, approximately 85% seen once. Material: CD4+ or CD8+ T cells sorted from blood, obtained in a trial of the OX40 agonist ivuxolimab. The receptors derive from an adult with an advanced solid tumor such as melanoma, head and neck, liver or kidney cancer.

The chain uses TRBV6-1 and TRBJ2-7; 7 bases match TRBD1. Germline CDR1 reads MNHNS; CDR2 reads SASEGT. The CDR3 loop spans 15 amino acids. V shed 5 bases and J 4 bases; nucleotides not matched to a gene: 11. This CDR3 reads CASSRTGVGTYEQYF. DNA of the CDR3: TGTGCCAGCAGTCGAACAGGGGTCGGGACATACGAGCAGTACTTC.

The V gene is TRBV11-2, the J gene TRBJ1-4; tentatively, D is TRBD1 (5 bases). The CDR3 runs to 17 residues. CDR1 SGHAT and CDR2 FQNNGV come from the germline V gene. Trimming took off 0 bases at V and 0 bases at J, with 11 bases between the two ends. The chain's CDR3 is CASSLDTTQATNEKLFF. In DNA form, the CDR3 reads TGTGCCAGCAGCTTAGATACCACACAGGCAACTAATGAAAAACTGTTTTTT.

This clone came up a few times. The V gene is TRBV4-2, the J gene TRBJ1-2; 7 positions agree with TRBD1. Germline CDR1 is LGHNA and CDR2 is YNFKEQ. Germline trimming cut 1 base from V and 6 bases from J; bases unmatched to any gene: 5. The CDR3 loop spans 14 amino acids. The CDR3 sequence is CASSQGDREDGYTF. The CDR3 nucleotides read TGTGCCAGCAGCCAAGGGGACAGAGAGGATGGCTACACCTTC.

The chain has TRBV19 and TRBJ1-5; D is possibly TRBD1 (6 bases). Trimming left V 5 bases short and J 1 base short, with 18 bases between. This CDR3 has 17 amino acids. The germline V gene has CDR1 LNHDA and CDR2 SQIVND (reference sequence). CDR3 loop: CASSHSGESGSNQPQHF. CDR3 nucleotide sequence: TGTGCCAGTAGTCATTCAGGGGAGAGTGGGAGCAATCAGCCCCAGCATTTT. Looking up the rest from reference TRBV19 and TRBJ1-5 gives the full variable domain: DGGITQSPKYLFRKEGQNVTLSCEQNLNHDAMYWYRQDPGQGLRLIYYSQIVNDFQKGDIAEGYSVSREKKESFPLTVTSAQKNPTAFYLCASSHSGESGSNQPQHFGDGTRLSIL.

This clone showed up just once. CDR3 amino acids: CASSPGGAEDTGELFF. The CDR3 nucleotides are TGTGCCAGCAGTCCAGGAGGGGCCGAGGACACCGGGGAGCTGTTTTTT. This chain connects TRBV28 to TRBJ2-2, with D tentatively TRBD2 (6 bases). The ends were cut back, 5 bases at V and 3 bases at J, with 16 bases in the middle. CDR3 length: 16 amino acids. Germline CDR1 is MDHEN and CDR2 is SYDVKM.

The chain employs TRBV5-1 and TRBJ2-4, with TRBD1 matching over 9 bases. Losses at the gene ends were 1 base for V and 3 bases for J; bases not matched to a gene: 8. CDR1 is SGHRS, CDR2 YFSETQ, per germline. CDR3 length equals 17 residues. The CDR3 sequence is CASSLMTGGIVKNIQYF. The CDR3 DNA reads TGCGCCAGCAGCTTGATGACAGGGGGTATAGTCAAAAACATTCAGTACTTC.

The chain has TRBV5-1 and TRBJ1-2; D gene ambiguous. CDR3 length: 12 residues. V lost 4 bases and J lost 7, with 11 bases in between. From germline, CDR1 is SGHRS and CDR2 YFSETQ. CDR3 in DNA: TGCGCCAGCAGCCTCCCTGGTGCTGGCTACACCTTC. Its translation is CASSLPGAGYTF.

The J gene is TRBJ2-1, the V gene TRBV18; D may correspond to TRBD1 or TRBD2 (5 bases each). CDR3 size: 14 residues. Germline V CDR1 and CDR2: KGHSH, LQKENI. V was trimmed by 8 bases and J by 3 bases, leaving 14 bases between them. Here the CDR3 reads CASGRSGSYNEQFF. Written as DNA, the CDR3 is TGTGCCAGCGGACGGTCAGGGAGCTACAATGAGCAGTTCTTC.

The rearrangement uses TRBV29-1 and TRBJ2-3; D possibly uses TRBD1 or TRBD2 (6 bases each). The length of the CDR3 is 13 residues. Germline values: CDR1 SQVTM, CDR2 ANQGSEA. V was clipped by 8 bases and J by 1 base, with 13 bases between them. CDR3 loop: CSHAEGGTDTQYF. The CDR3 DNA follows: TGCAGCCACGCGGAGGGGGGCACAGATACGCAGTATTTT.

The chain links TRBV2 to TRBJ1-2; unclear D gene. Trimming left V 2 bases short and J 2 bases short, with 12 bases between. CDR1 SNHLY and CDR2 FYNNEI come from the germline V gene. The CDR3 contains 15 residues. The CDR3 sequence is CASSERVGENYGYTF. DNA for the CDR3: TGTGCCAGCAGTGAAAGGGTAGGAGAGAACTATGGCTACACCTTC.

The V and J genes are TRBV28 and TRBJ1-1; D is perhaps TRBD1 (6 bases). The CDR3 contains 12 residues. CDR1 and CDR2 from the germline V gene are MDHEN and SYDVKM. V lost 6 bases to trimming and J lost 5 bases, with 10 bases between them. The CDR3 reads CASRPGETEAFF. As DNA, the CDR3 is TGTGCCAGCAGGCCAGGGGAAACTGAAGCTTTCTTT.

This chain connects TRBV11-2 to TRBJ1-3; D not resolved. Germline CDR1 and CDR2: SGHAT and FQNNGV. V was pared by 3 bases and J by 2 bases, with 14 bases between. The CDR3 runs to 16 residues. Here the CDR3 reads CASSFQPAEAGNTIYF. The CDR3 region has the DNA TGTGCCAGCAGCTTTCAACCCGCCGAAGCTGGAAACACCATATATTTT.

DNA of the CDR3: TGCGCCAGCAGCTCGGGACTAGCGGGGCTCAATGAGCAGTTCTTC. It specifies CASSSGLAGLNEQFF. The chain employs TRBV5-1 and TRBJ2-1; 13 bases agree with TRBD2. This CDR3 comprises 15 residues. J lost 6 bases, V lost 3 bases, and 3 bases had no gene match. The V gene's germline CDR1 is SGHRS and CDR2 YFSETQ.

The chain couples TRBV5-1 to TRBJ1-1, with D unclear. Germline V lookup: CDR1 SGHRS, CDR2 YFSETQ. The CDR3 length is 13 residues. V was trimmed by 0 bases and J by 4 bases, leaving 7 bases between them. CDR3 nucleotide sequence: TGCGCCAGCAGCTTGGCGGGGAGCACTGAAGCTTTCTTT. Its protein is CASSLAGSTEAFF. The full variable domain, with the rest looked up from reference TRBV5-1 and TRBJ1-1, is KAGVTQTPRYLIKTRGQQVTLSCSPISGHRSVSWYQQTPGQGLQFLFEYFSETQRNKGNFPGRFSGRQFSNSRSEMNVSTLELGDSALYLCASSLAGSTEAFFGQGTRLTVV.

The genes are TRBV6-1 and TRBJ2-1; 7 bases agree with TRBD1. The CDR3 loop spans 14 amino acids. With 4 bases clipped from V and 6 bases from J, the junction kept 6 bases outside the gene matches. Germline CDR1 MNHNS, CDR2 SASEGT. In DNA form, the CDR3 reads TGTGCCAGCAGTGCGACAGGGCATGTCAATGAGCAGTTCTTC. Protein sequence: CASSATGHVNEQFF.

This clone was seen just once. CDR3 amino acids: CASSLWGREKLFF. The DNA of the CDR3 is TGTGCCAGCAGCTTATGGGGCAGGGAAAAACTGTTTTTT. V and J are TRBV7-2 and TRBJ1-4; a weak D match, TRBD1 (5 bases). Per the germline V gene, CDR1 is SGHTA and CDR2 is FQGNSA. V dropped 2 bases and J dropped 8 bases, with 9 bases sitting between them. The CDR3 consists of 13 residues.